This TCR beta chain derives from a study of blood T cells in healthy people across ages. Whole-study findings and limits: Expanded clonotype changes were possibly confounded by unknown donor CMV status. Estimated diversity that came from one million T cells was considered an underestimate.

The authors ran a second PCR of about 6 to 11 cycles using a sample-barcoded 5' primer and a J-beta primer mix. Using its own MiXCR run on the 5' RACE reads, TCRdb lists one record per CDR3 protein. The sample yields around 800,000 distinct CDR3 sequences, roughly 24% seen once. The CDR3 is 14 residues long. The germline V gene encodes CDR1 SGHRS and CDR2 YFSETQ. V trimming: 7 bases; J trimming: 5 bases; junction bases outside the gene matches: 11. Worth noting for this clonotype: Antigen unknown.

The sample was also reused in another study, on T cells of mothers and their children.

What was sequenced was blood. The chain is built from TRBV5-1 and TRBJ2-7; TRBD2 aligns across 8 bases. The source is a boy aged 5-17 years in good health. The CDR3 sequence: CASSPRGGANEQYF. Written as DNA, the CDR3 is TGCGCCAGCTCTCCCCGGGGGGGGGCTAACGAGCAGTACTTC.